This is a list of T cell receptor beta chains from one sample in a study of blood T cell repertoires in COVID-19. Profiled with immunoSEQ multiplex PCR; TCRdb holds only in-frame clones, not every one. The table shows about 200,000 clones, with 70% to 85% occurring only once. Sequencing input: PBMCs or T cells enriched from blood (not recorded which). These receptors were taken from a man aged 40-49 years who had recovered from COVID-19. CDR3s include the opening cysteine and the closing phenylalanine or tryptophan. The D gene is left open where the match is weak. Part of the rows lack a size; the others show once, few, many or a class for expanded clones.

clone_size,v_call,j_call,d_call,cdr3_aa,cdr3_nt
-,TRBV3-1/TRBV3-2,TRBJ2-4,TRBD1,CASSQVRQGENIQYF,TGTGCCAGCAGCCAAGTCCGACAGGGGGAAAACATTCAGTACTTC
-,TRBV4-1,TRBJ1-1,-,CASSQGPGEGSEAFF,TGCGCCAGCAGCCAAGGACCGGGTGAGGGTTCTGAAGCTTTCTTT
-,TRBV12-3/TRBV12-4,TRBJ2-5,-,CASSLELVGTQYF,TGTGCCAGCAGTTTAGAGTTGGTCGGGACCCAGTACTTC
-,TRBV30,TRBJ1-2,-,CAWFQTNYGYTF,TGTGCCTGGTTCCAAACTAACTATGGCTACACCTTC
-,TRBV5-1,TRBJ2-3,TRBD1,CASRSIQGDTQYF,TGCGCCAGCAGATCAATACAGGGGGATACGCAGTATTTT
-,TRBV30,TRBJ2-3,-,CAGVSGTSTDTQYF,TGTGCCGGTGTAAGCGGTACTAGCACAGATACGCAGTATTTT
-,TRBV10-1,TRBJ2-1,-,CASSESREQFF,TGCGCCAGCAGTGAAAGCAGGGAGCAGTTCTTC
-,TRBV4-2,TRBJ2-7,TRBD2,CASSQEISGVRSYEQYF,TGTGCCAGCAGCCAAGAGATTAGCGGGGTCCGCTCCTACGAGCAGTACTTC
-,TRBV5-1,TRBJ1-4,-,CASSTDRSEKLFF,TGCGCCAGCAGCACAGACAGAAGCGAAAAACTGTTTTTT
-,TRBV24-1,TRBJ2-2,-,CATSDEFRTGELFF,TGTGCCACCAGTGACGAGTTCCGCACCGGGGAGCTGTTTTTT
-,TRBV7-3,TRBJ1-6,TRBD1,CASSFTGQGNSPLHF,TGTGCCAGCAGCTTTACAGGACAGGGAAATTCACCCCTCCACTTT
-,TRBV28,TRBJ1-2,TRBD1,CASSPTGGGGYTF,TGTGCCAGCAGTCCTACAGGGGGCGGAGGCTACACCTTC
-,TRBV28,TRBJ1-6,-,CASSLDRPGNSPLHF,TGTGCCAGCAGTCTAGACAGGCCGGGGAATTCACCCCTCCACTTT
few,TRBV30,TRBJ2-5,-,CAWSVGRDQETQYF,TGTGCCTGGAGTGTAGGGCGGGACCAAGAGACCCAGTACTTC
-,TRBV5-4,TRBJ1-4,-,CASSPGIGAGAEKLFF,TGTGCCAGCAGCCCGGGAATAGGGGCAGGGGCTGAAAAACTGTTTTTT
-,TRBV19,TRBJ1-1,-,CASSIGRVQRVNTEAFF,TGTGCCAGTAGTATAGGAAGGGTTCAGCGGGTGAACACTGAAGCTTTCTTT
-,TRBV19,TRBJ1-1,TRBD1,CASRPRTGMNTEAFF,TGTGCCAGTAGGCCTCGGACAGGGATGAACACTGAAGCTTTCTTT
-,TRBV12-3/TRBV12-4,TRBJ2-3,-,CASSPGGPDTQYF,TGTGCCAGCAGCCCGGGGGGCCCAGATACGCAGTATTTT
-,TRBV6-4,TRBJ1-2,-,CASSDLRQGYTF,TGTGCCAGCAGTGATTTAAGACAGGGCTACACCTTC
-,TRBV30,TRBJ1-1,-,CAGARATTEAFF,TGTGCCGGCGCGAGGGCTACCACTGAAGCTTTCTTT
-,TRBV18,TRBJ1-5,-,CASSPGHPNQPQHF,TGTGCCAGCTCACCAGGGCACCCGAATCAGCCCCAGCATTTT
-,TRBV3-1/TRBV3-2,TRBJ2-5,TRBD1,CASSPQYRGNQETQYF,TGTGCCAGCAGCCCCCAATACAGGGGGAACCAAGAGACCCAGTACTTC
-,TRBV7-3,TRBJ1-2,TRBD1,CASSLPGGNGYTF,TGTGCCAGCTCGCTCCCAGGGGGCAATGGCTACACCTTC
-,TRBV29-1,TRBJ2-6,TRBD1,CSVGTGPYSGANVLTF,TGCAGCGTTGGGACAGGGCCATACTCTGGGGCCAACGTCCTGACTTTC
few,TRBV6-5,TRBJ1-4,TRBD1,CASSYSNPTGGEKLFF,TGTGCCAGCAGTTACTCGAATCCTACAGGGGGCGAAAAACTGTTTTTT
once,TRBV29-1,TRBJ2-3,TRBD2,CSLMFGLAGATDTQYF,TGCAGCTTAATGTTCGGACTAGCGGGGGCCACAGATACGCAGTATTTT
few,TRBV5-1,TRBJ2-7,TRBD2,CASSQELAGEQYF,TGCGCCAGCAGCCAAGAATTAGCGGGGGAGCAGTACTTC
few,TRBV2,TRBJ2-3,TRBD1,CASSEDRGSTDTQYF,TGTGCCAGCAGTGAAGACAGGGGAAGCACAGATACGCAGTATTTT
-,TRBV6-6,TRBJ1-2,-,CASSYTPSMDYGYTF,TGTGCCAGCAGTTACACGCCTAGCATGGACTATGGCTACACCTTC
once,TRBV29-1,TRBJ2-7,-,CSVELGGSYEQYF,TGCAGCGTTGAACTGGGGGGATCCTACGAGCAGTACTTC
-,TRBV28,TRBJ1-1,TRBD1,CASQSGGWNTEAFF,TGTGCCAGCCAGTCAGGGGGGTGGAACACTGAAGCTTTCTTT
-,TRBV9,TRBJ2-2,-,CASSVVQSGELFF,TGTGCCAGCAGCGTAGTACAGTCCGGGGAGCTGTTTTTT
-,TRBV7-2,TRBJ1-1,-,CASSFQGLQNTEAFF,TGTGCCAGCAGCTTCCAGGGCCTTCAGAACACTGAAGCTTTCTTT
-,TRBV6-6,TRBJ1-3,-,CASSYSISLGNTIYF,TGTGCCAGCAGTTACTCGATATCCCTAGGAAACACCATATATTTT
-,TRBV5-4,TRBJ1-1,TRBD1,CASSLPYTGAEAFF,TGTGCCAGCAGCCTGCCATACACAGGGGCTGAAGCTTTCTTT
-,TRBV7-8,TRBJ2-4,-,CASSHSRAKNIQYF,TGTGCCAGCAGCCACTCGCGAGCCAAAAACATTCAGTACTTC
few,TRBV7-3,TRBJ2-2,-,CASSAGHPRVGELFF,TGTGCCAGCAGCGCCGGACACCCTAGAGTCGGGGAGCTGTTTTTT
-,TRBV18,TRBJ1-1,-,CASSATAYSEAFF,TGTGCCAGCTCGGCGACAGCTTATTCCGAAGCTTTCTTT
-,TRBV5-1,TRBJ1-4,-,CASSLAQVDEKLFF,TGCGCCAGCAGCTTGGCACAGGTGGATGAAAAACTGTTTTTT
-,TRBV30,TRBJ1-1,-,CAWSMKPNTEAFF,TGTGCCTGGAGTATGAAGCCGAACACTGAAGCTTTCTTT
-,TRBV30,TRBJ1-2,TRBD1,CAWNRGRANYGYTF,TGTGCCTGGAACAGGGGGCGGGCTAACTATGGCTACACCTTC
-,TRBV7-2,TRBJ1-2,TRBD1,CASSSGTGVWGYTF,TGTGCCAGCAGCTCTGGGACAGGGGTTTGGGGCTACACCTTC
-,TRBV2,TRBJ2-7,TRBD1,CASRGTGSSYEQYF,TGTGCCAGCAGGGGGACAGGCAGCTCCTACGAGCAGTACTTC
-,TRBV28,TRBJ1-2,TRBD1,CASSPAGQGFNYGYTF,TGTGCCAGCAGCCCCGCGGGACAGGGTTTTAACTATGGCTACACCTTC
once,TRBV5-8,TRBJ2-1,-,CASSLERQTSSYNEQFF,TGTGCCAGCAGCTTGGAAAGACAGACGAGTTCCTACAATGAGCAGTTCTTC
-,TRBV24-1,TRBJ1-2,-,CATSDSGYGYTF,TGTGCCACCAGTGATTCAGGCTATGGCTACACCTTC
-,TRBV30,TRBJ2-3,-,CAWNLHGLATDTQYF,TGTGCCTGGAACCTACACGGCTTAGCCACAGATACGCAGTATTTT
once,TRBV5-1,TRBJ1-1,-,CASSPGTLMDTEAFF,TGCGCCAGCAGCCCCGGGACTTTAATGGACACTGAAGCTTTCTTT
few,TRBV7-9,TRBJ2-1,TRBD2,CASSLARTSGSVYEQFF,TGTGCCAGCAGCTTAGCTCGGACTAGCGGGAGTGTCTATGAGCAGTTCTTC
few,TRBV18,TRBJ1-2,TRBD1,CASSPPTGTGEDYGYTF,TGTGCCAGCTCACCTCCAACGGGGACAGGGGAGGACTATGGCTACACCTTC
-,TRBV18,TRBJ1-1,TRBD1,CASSPLTGEVAFF,TGTGCCAGCTCACCACTGACAGGGGAGGTGGCTTTCTTT
-,TRBV10-1,TRBJ2-5,-,CASSESTVSETQYF,TGCGCCAGCAGTGAGTCGACAGTATCGGAGACCCAGTACTTC
-,TRBV3-1/TRBV3-2,TRBJ2-2,TRBD2,CASSQGRAVTGELFF,TGTGCCAGCAGCCAGGGGAGGGCTGTTACCGGGGAGCTGTTTTTT
-,TRBV9,TRBJ2-2,-,CASSTGVANTGELFF,TGTGCCAGCAGCACCGGGGTCGCGAACACCGGGGAGCTGTTTTTT
-,TRBV9,TRBJ2-3,TRBD1,CASSTLTGTNTQYF,TGTGCCAGCAGCACCCTGACAGGGACGAATACGCAGTATTTT
-,TRBV29-1,TRBJ1-2,TRBD1,CSVEDLGTGYGYTF,TGCAGCGTTGAAGATCTTGGGACAGGCTATGGCTACACCTTC
-,TRBV28,TRBJ1-2,-,CASSLCTKEDCYGYTF,TGTGCCAGCAGTTTATGTACGAAGGAGGACTGCTATGGCTACACCTTC